Here is one TCR beta chain with its context. What it recognizes is unknown. This entry is derived from a study of monozygotic twins with inflammatory bowel disease. Overall study results and limits: Lower TCRbeta diversity (inverse Simpson) was seen in IBD patients than in healthy co-twins. Ultimately, a single strong signal or clonotype associated with IBD was not supported.

TCRdb re-called the 5' RACE reads and shows each CDR3 protein once, DNA omitted. Recorded for this sample: approximately 330,000 distinct CDR3 sequences. Germline CDR1 reads SGHRS; CDR2 reads YFSETQ. The CDR3 covers 15 residues. The receptor was derived from a human donor with ulcerative colitis or Crohn's disease, or a healthy co-twin of an affected twin (not recorded which). The sequenced material came from blood. V gene TRBV5-1 combines with J gene TRBJ2-1; TCRdb's D gene call, TRBD2, goes unchecked for lack of DNA. The CDR3 reads CASSLGSGGAAEQFF.